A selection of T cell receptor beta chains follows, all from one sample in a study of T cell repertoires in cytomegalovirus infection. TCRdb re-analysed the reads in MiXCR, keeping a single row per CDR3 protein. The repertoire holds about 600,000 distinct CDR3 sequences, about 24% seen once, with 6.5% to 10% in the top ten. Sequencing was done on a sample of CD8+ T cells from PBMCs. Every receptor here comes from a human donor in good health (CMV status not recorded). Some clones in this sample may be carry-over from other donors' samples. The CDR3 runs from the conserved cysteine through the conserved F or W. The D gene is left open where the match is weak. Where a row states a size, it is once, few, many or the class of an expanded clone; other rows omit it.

TGTGCCAGCAGTGGGACAAAGACTGAAGCTTTCTTT CASSGTKTEAFF TRBJ1-1 TRBV2 . .
TGCGCCAGCAGCTTCTTAACGGGACACCGTTCCTACGAGCAGTACTTC CASSFLTGHRSYEQYF TRBJ2-7 TRBV5-1 . .
TGTGCCAGCAGCCACGGGACCGGACAGAGATACAATGAGCAGTTCTTC CASSHGTGQRYNEQFF TRBJ2-1 TRBV9 . .
TGTGCCAGCAACGCAGGGGGCATCGGGGAGCTGTTTTTT CASNAGGIGELFF TRBJ2-2 TRBV13 . TRBD1
TGCGCCAGCAGCTTGTGGACGGGGGGAGTTCGGGAGCAGTTCTTC CASSLWTGGVREQFF TRBJ2-1 TRBV5-1 . TRBD2
TGTGCCAGCAATCTGGGGGGATCAACTAATGAAAAACTGTTTTTT CASNLGGSTNEKLFF TRBJ1-4 TRBV7-2 many .
TGCAGCGTCGAAATCAGGGCTTCTGGGGCCAACGTCCTGACTTTC CSVEIRASGANVLTF TRBJ2-6 TRBV29-1 . .
TGCAGCGTTGAGGGCGGGGGTGTCCATACTGGCTACACCTTC CSVEGGGVHTGYTF TRBJ1-2 TRBV29-1 . .
TGTGCCAGCAGTATCGACAGGGGTGAAAAACTGTTTTTT CASSIDRGEKLFF TRBJ1-4 TRBV5-5 few TRBD1
TGCAGCGTTTTGTCCGGGAATGGCTACACCTTC CSVLSGNGYTF TRBJ1-2 TRBV29-1 . .
TGTACCAGCAGTTTGCTCACCGGGGAGCTGTTTTTT CTSSLLTGELFF TRBJ2-2 TRBV6-8 . .
TGTGCCAGCAGTGACCCCGGGGGTAGAGAGACCCAGTACTTC CASSDPGGRETQYF TRBJ2-5 TRBV12-3/TRBV12-4 . .
TGTGCCAGCAGCCCCCGGGACAGGGTGGTGGAGACCCAGTACTTC CASSPRDRVVETQYF TRBJ2-5 TRBV7-2 many TRBD1
TGTGCCAGCAGTACCATTCTAGCGGGGGCGGACAATGAGCAGTTCTTC CASSTILAGADNEQFF TRBJ2-1 TRBV27 . TRBD2
TGTGCCAGCAGCTCAAGCGAATTAGCCGAATGGACCGGGGAGCTGTTTTTT CASSSSELAEWTGELFF TRBJ2-2 TRBV7-9 . .